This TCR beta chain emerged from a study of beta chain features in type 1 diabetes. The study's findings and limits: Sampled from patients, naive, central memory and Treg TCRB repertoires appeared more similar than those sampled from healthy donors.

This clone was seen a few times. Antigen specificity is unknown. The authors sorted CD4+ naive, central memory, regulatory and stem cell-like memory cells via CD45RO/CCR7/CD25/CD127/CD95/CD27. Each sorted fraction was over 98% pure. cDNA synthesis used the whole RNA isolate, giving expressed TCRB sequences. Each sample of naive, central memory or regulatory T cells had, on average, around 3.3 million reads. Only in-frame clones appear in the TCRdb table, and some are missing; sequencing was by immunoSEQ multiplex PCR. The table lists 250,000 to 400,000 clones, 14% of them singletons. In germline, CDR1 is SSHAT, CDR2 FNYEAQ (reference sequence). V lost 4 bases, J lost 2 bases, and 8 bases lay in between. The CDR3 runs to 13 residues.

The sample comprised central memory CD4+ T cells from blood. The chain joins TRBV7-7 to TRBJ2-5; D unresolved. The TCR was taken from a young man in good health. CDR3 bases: TGTGCCAGCAGCTCCGGGCCGCAAGAGACCCAGTACTTC. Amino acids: CASSSGPQETQYF.